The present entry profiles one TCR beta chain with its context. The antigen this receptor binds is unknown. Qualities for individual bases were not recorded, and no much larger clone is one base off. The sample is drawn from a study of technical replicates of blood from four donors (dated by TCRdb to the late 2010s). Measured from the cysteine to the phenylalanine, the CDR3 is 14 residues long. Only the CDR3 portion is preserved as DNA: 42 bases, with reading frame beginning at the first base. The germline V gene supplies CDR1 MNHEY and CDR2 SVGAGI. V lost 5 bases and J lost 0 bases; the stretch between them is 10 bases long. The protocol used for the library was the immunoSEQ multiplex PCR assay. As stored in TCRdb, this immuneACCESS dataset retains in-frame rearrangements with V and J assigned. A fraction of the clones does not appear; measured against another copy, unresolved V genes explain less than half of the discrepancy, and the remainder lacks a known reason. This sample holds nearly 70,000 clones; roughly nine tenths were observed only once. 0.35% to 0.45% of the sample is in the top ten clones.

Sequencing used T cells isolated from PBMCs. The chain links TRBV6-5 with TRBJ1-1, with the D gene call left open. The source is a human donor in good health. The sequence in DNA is TGTGCCAGCAGTACCTCGGGGTTGAACACTGAAGCTTTCTTT. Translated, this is CASSTSGLNTEAFF.